The 30 T cell receptor beta chains in this list originate from one sample, sequenced in a study of blood T cell repertoires in COVID-19 (dated by TCRdb to the early 2020s). Library method: the immunoSEQ multiplex PCR assay. TCRdb took over this immuneACCESS table, retaining in-frame rearrangements with V and J assigned. Such tables are incomplete; in checked studies, under half of the missing clones stem from an unresolved V gene, and the remainder is unexplained. This sample lists around 150,000 clones; about four fifths were detected once. The ten largest clones add up to 2.2% of the sample. Sequencing was done on a sample of peripheral blood. The source of these receptors is a man aged 70-80 years with acute or convalescent COVID-19.

The chain has TRBV2 and TRBJ1-2; 7 nucleotides line up with TRBD1. This CDR3 contains 16 residues. J lost 2 bases, V lost 5 bases, and 11 bases had no gene match. Germline CDR1 SNHLY, CDR2 FYNNEI. This CDR3 is CASSIRGSTSNYGYTF. CDR3 DNA: TGTGCCAGCAGTATCAGGGGGTCCACATCCAACTATGGCTACACCTTC.

The chain has TRBV27 and TRBJ1-6, with D hard to call. The CDR3 runs 19 residues. Germline V CDR1 and CDR2: MNHEY, SMNVEV (reference sequence). V was shortened by 0 bases and J by 2 bases, with 17 bases between the two germline ends. The chain's CDR3 is CASSLSNSFMGTYNSPLHF. DNA of the CDR3: TGTGCCAGCAGTTTATCGAACAGTTTTATGGGTACCTATAATTCACCCCTCCACTTT.

The sample holds a few counts of this clone. The CDR3 DNA reads TGTGCCAGCAGCAATCCTAACAATGAGCAGTTCTTC. This codes for CASSNPNNEQFF. This sequence joins TRBV6-6 and TRBJ2-1; D unclear. The CDR3 has 12 amino acids. CDR1 MNHNY and CDR2 SVGAGI come from the germline V gene (reference sequence). V lost 6 bases, J lost 5 bases, and 8 bases lay in between.

This rearrangement joins TRBV5-1 to TRBJ1-1; D might be TRBD1 (6 bases). The CDR3 consists of 13 residues. The V end was cut by 7 bases, the J end by 7 bases, with 17 bases between. Germline V gene data show CDR1 as SGHRS and CDR2 as YFSETQ. The CDR3 sequence: CASYLVLGGEAFF. CDR3 nucleotides: TGCGCCAGCTACCTGGTCTTAGGGGGTGAAGCTTTCTTT. The full variable domain, rest sourced from reference TRBV5-1 and TRBJ1-1, is KAGVTQTPRYLIKTRGQQVTLSCSPISGHRSVSWYQQTPGQGLQFLFEYFSETQRNKGNFPGRFSGRQFSNSRSEMNVSTLELGDSALYLCASYLVLGGEAFFGQGTRLTVV.

The chain has TRBV7-3 and TRBJ1-3; 9 bases map to TRBD1. Trimming at V came to 1 base and at J to 2 bases, leaving 9 bases not matched to a gene. Germline CDR1 is SGHTA and CDR2 is FQGTGA. This CDR3 has 18 amino acids. This chain's CDR3 is CASSLNPPDRGAGNTIYF. In DNA form, the CDR3 reads TGTGCCAGCAGCTTAAACCCACCTGACAGGGGGGCTGGAAACACCATATATTTT.

The chain combines TRBV2 with TRBJ1-6; perhaps TRBD1 as D (6 bases). Trimming pared 1 base from V and 6 bases from J, leaving 10 bases between. The germline CDR1 and CDR2 sequences are SNHLY and FYNNEI. The CDR3 is made up of 15 amino acids. CDR3: CASSEGRGGNSPLHF. The CDR3 coding sequence is TGTGCCAGCAGTGAAGGCAGGGGCGGTAATTCACCCCTCCACTTT.

DNA for the CDR3: TGTGCCAGCACCCCGAGGGTCGACACCGGGGAGCTGTTTTTT. This sequence encodes CASTPRVDTGELFF. The rearrangement links TRBV7-9 to TRBJ2-2, with D tentatively TRBD2 (5 bases). The germline V gene encodes CDR1 SEHNR and CDR2 FQNEAQ (reference sequence). The V end lost 7 bases, the J end lost 3 bases, and 12 bases lay between the germline ends. The CDR3 is 14 amino acids. The variable domain in full, with the rest retrieved from reference TRBV7-9 and TRBJ2-2, is DTGVSQNPRHKITKRGQNVTFRCDPISEHNRLYWYRQTLGQGPEFLTYFQNEAQLEKSRLLSDRFSAERPKGSFSTLEIQRTEQGDSAMYLCASTPRVDTGELFFGEGSRLTVL.

The chain couples TRBV7-9 to TRBJ1-1; D is uncertain. With 2 bases removed from V and 4 bases from J, the gap between germline ends came to 11 bases. CDR1 is SEHNR and CDR2 is FQNEAQ in the germline V gene (reference sequence). The CDR3 loop spans 14 amino acids. CDR3 protein: CASSLRNEVTEAFF. In DNA form, the CDR3 reads TGTGCCAGCAGCTTAAGGAATGAGGTCACTGAAGCTTTCTTT.

The gene calls are TRBV5-6 and TRBJ2-3, with D possibly being TRBD1 (6 bases). The V gene's germline CDR1 is SGHDT and CDR2 YYEEEE. The CDR3 spans 13 residues. V was cut by 2 bases and J by 5 bases, with 9 bases left in between. For the CDR3, the DNA is TGTGCCAGCAGCTTTGGGGGCGGAGATACGCAGTATTTT. Its translation: CASSFGGGDTQYF.

In DNA, the CDR3 is TGTGCCAGCAGTGTAGCCGGTCCAAACTATGGCTACACCTTC. Translation: CASSVAGPNYGYTF. The rearrangement joins TRBV25-1 to TRBJ1-2; no clear D. The V gene lost 4 bases and the J gene lost 2 bases, with 11 bases spanning the gap. The CDR3 length is 14 residues. Germline V gene sequence: CDR1 MGHDK, CDR2 SYGVNS.

V gene TRBV6-1 combines with J gene TRBJ1-4; D not certain. The germline V gene encodes CDR1 MNHNS and CDR2 SASEGT. This CDR3 comprises 15 residues. Trimming left V 0 bases short and J 6 bases short, with 11 bases between. In DNA, the CDR3 is TGTGCCAGCAGTGAAGCCCGAGGCGACCATGAAAAACTGTTTTTT. The encoded protein is CASSEARGDHEKLFF.

The chain combines TRBV10-1 with TRBJ2-1; TRBD2 agrees at 7 bases. Trimming took 4 bases from V and 8 from J; bases not matched to a gene: 23. Germline CDR1 reads WNHNN; CDR2 reads SYGVQD (reference sequence). There are 19 residues in the CDR3. The CDR3, as DNA: TGCGCCAGCAGTGGGTCTAACAAGGGCAGCGGGAACCATCTATATGAGCAGTTCTTC. It translates to CASSGSNKGSGNHLYEQFF.

The V gene is TRBV2, the J gene TRBJ1-2; no definite D call. The V end was cut by 11 bases, the J end by 2 bases, with 15 bases between. The germline gives CDR1 SNHLY, CDR2 FYNNEI. The CDR3 runs to 13 residues. The CDR3 spells CAWGGGRNYGYTF. The CDR3 DNA reads TGTGCCTGGGGAGGAGGAAGAAACTATGGCTACACCTTC.

The gene calls are TRBV6-5 and TRBJ2-3, with TRBD2 as a possible D gene (5 bases). V lost 2 bases and J 4 bases, leaving 10 bases between the germline ends. Germline V gives CDR1 MNHEY, CDR2 SVGAGI. The CDR3 sequence is 14 residues long. The CDR3 region has the DNA TGTGCCAGCAGTTACGCTTTTAGCGCAGATACGCAGTATTTT. Translation gives CASSYAFSADTQYF.

The rearrangement uses TRBV19 and TRBJ2-2; TRBD2 aligns across 10 bases. This CDR3 contains 16 residues. The V and J ends lost 6 bases and 0 bases, in that order; junction bases with no gene match: 4. Germline CDR1 is LNHDA and CDR2 is SQIVND (reference sequence). In DNA form, the CDR3 reads TGTGCCAGTAGCCGGGGACTAGCGACGAACACCGGGGAGCTGTTTTTT. It is translated as CASSRGLATNTGELFF. Variable domain in full (rest from reference TRBV19 and TRBJ2-2): DGGITQSPKYLFRKEGQNVTLSCEQNLNHDAMYWYRQDPGQGLRLIYYSQIVNDFQKGDIAEGYSVSREKKESFPLTVTSAQKNPTAFYLCASSRGLATNTGELFFGEGSRLTVL.

This chain joins TRBV6-4 and TRBJ2-7, with 8 bases lining up with TRBD1. The CDR3 extends over 14 amino acids. Germline CDR1 is MRHNA and CDR2 is SNTAGT. The V gene end was trimmed by 10 bases and the J gene end by 2 bases; junction bases not matched to a gene: 10. Here the CDR3 DNA reads TGTGCCATCCCCCGTTTACAGGGGGCCTACGAGCAGTACTTC. Protein product: CAIPRLQGAYEQYF.

The chain combines TRBV6-5 with TRBJ1-2, with a possible D match to TRBD1 (5 bases). The germline gives CDR1 MNHEY, CDR2 SVGAGI. The CDR3 runs to 12 residues. The V end lost 8 bases, the J end lost 11 bases, and 18 bases lay between the germline ends. CDR3 in amino acids: CASSRGGYSYTF. The DNA for the CDR3 is TGTGCCAGCTCCCGGGGGGGTTACAGTTACACCTTC.

The rearrangement links TRBV24-1 to TRBJ1-1; 7 nucleotides align to TRBD1. Losses at the gene ends were 3 bases for V and 4 bases for J; bases not matched to a gene: 4. Germline CDR1 and CDR2: KGHDR and SFDVKD. The CDR3 is 14 amino acids. The CDR3 is CATSDPGGSTEAFF. The DNA for the CDR3 is TGTGCCACCAGTGATCCAGGGGGTAGCACTGAAGCTTTCTTT.

The V and J genes are TRBV2 and TRBJ1-5; TRBD1 agrees at 8 bases. The germline V gene has CDR1 SNHLY and CDR2 FYNNEI. The ends lost 5 bases at V and 9 bases at J; junction bases unmatched: 12. The CDR3 is 15 residues long. CDR3 nucleotide sequence: TGTGCCAGCAGTACCGACAGGGGCCGTTTTCGGCCCCAGCATTTT. Translation: CASSTDRGRFRPQHF.

The chain carries TRBV6-5 and TRBJ2-3; D unresolved. The ends were cut back, 7 bases at V and 8 bases at J, with 16 bases in the middle. Germline assignment: CDR1 MNHEY and CDR2 SVGAGI. The CDR3 has 13 residues. The CDR3 spells CASIYQVRRTQYF. CDR3 DNA: TGTGCCAGCATATATCAGGTCAGGCGTACGCAGTATTTT.

The V call is TRBV3-1 (or the pseudogene TRBV3-2), the J call TRBJ2-3, with TRBD2 matching 11 bases. The CDR3 extends over 18 amino acids. With V trimmed by 1 base and J by 2 bases, 8 bases remained unmatched. CDR1 and CDR2 (germline): LGHDT, YNNKEL (reference sequence). The CDR3 is CASSQGGTSGGVTDTQYF. CDR3 nucleotides: TGTGCCAGCAGCCAAGGGGGGACTAGCGGAGGGGTCACAGATACGCAGTATTTT.

V gene TRBV29-1 combines with J gene TRBJ2-1; TRBD2 aligns across 12 bases. From germline, CDR1 is SQVTM and CDR2 ANQGSEA. The CDR3 is made up of 15 amino acids. Trimming cost V 5 bases and J 3 bases; bases outside gene matches: 5. In DNA form, the CDR3 reads TGCAGCGTTAAGGGGACTAGCGGGCACTACAATGAGCAGTTCTTC. This codes for CSVKGTSGHYNEQFF.

The gene calls are TRBV19 and TRBJ2-5, with 9 bases fitting TRBD1. The length of the CDR3 is 16 residues. Germline V gene lookup returns CDR1 LNHDA and CDR2 SQIVND (reference sequence). V was pared by 4 bases and J by 5 bases, with 11 bases of the junction left unmatched. CDR3: CASSKAGTGSPETQYF. As DNA, the CDR3 is TGTGCCAGTAGTAAGGCCGGGACAGGGAGCCCTGAGACCCAGTACTTC.

This rearrangement joins TRBV19 to TRBJ2-1; 8 bases match TRBD2. This CDR3 is built from 15 residues. J lost 5 bases, V lost 4 bases, and 7 bases had no gene match. Germline values: CDR1 LNHDA, CDR2 SQIVND (reference sequence). The chain's CDR3 is CASSKGLAGNNEQFF. The CDR3 coding sequence is TGTGCCAGTAGTAAAGGGCTAGCGGGTAACAATGAGCAGTTCTTC.

The chain is built from TRBV6-5 and TRBJ2-7; 7 nucleotides align to TRBD1. With 6 bases clipped from V and 3 bases from J, the junction kept 5 bases outside the gene matches. The germline CDR1 and CDR2 sequences are MNHEY and SVGAGI. This CDR3 is 13 amino acids long. The CDR3: CASSRDSFYEQYF. DNA for the CDR3: TGTGCCAGCAGCCGGGACAGCTTCTACGAGCAGTACTTC.

V and J are TRBV2 and TRBJ2-2, with D tentatively TRBD1 (6 bases). V lost 4 bases, J lost 6 bases, and 12 bases lay in between. Germline V gene sequence: CDR1 SNHLY, CDR2 FYNNEI. This CDR3 has 14 residues. The CDR3 sequence is CASSGETGSGELFF. The CDR3, as DNA: TGTGCCAGCAGTGGGGAAACAGGGTCCGGGGAGCTGTTTTTT.

CDR3 region: CASSSGGTDTQYF. The CDR3 DNA follows: TGTGCCAGCAGCTCAGGAGGAACAGATACGCAGTATTTT. The chain links TRBV5-4 to TRBJ2-3; D may be TRBD2 (5 bases). CDR3 length: 13 residues. Germline-derived CDR1 and CDR2 are SGHNT and YYREEE (reference sequence). With 3 bases removed from V and 3 bases from J, the gap between germline ends came to 8 bases.

The rearrangement joins TRBV27 to TRBJ1-4, with 10 nucleotides matching TRBD1. After removal of 3 bases from V and 4 bases from J, the junction contained 5 bases not matched to a gene. This CDR3 contains 16 residues. Per the germline V gene, CDR1 is MNHEY and CDR2 is SMNVEV (reference sequence). The CDR3 is CASSFDRGRGNEKLFF. CDR3 bases: TGTGCCAGCAGTTTTGACAGGGGGCGCGGTAATGAAAAACTGTTTTTT.

J is TRBJ1-1 and V is TRBV7-9, with a possible D match to TRBD1 (5 bases). Trimming removed 2 bases from V and 0 bases from J, with 7 bases in between. Germline CDR1 SEHNR, CDR2 FQNEAQ (reference sequence). There are 14 residues in the CDR3. The CDR3 here is CASSLTRVNTEAFF. CDR3 coding DNA: TGTGCCAGCAGCTTAACCAGGGTGAACACTGAAGCTTTCTTT.

The J gene is TRBJ1-5, the V gene TRBV5-1; tentatively, D is TRBD1 (5 bases). This CDR3 spans 14 amino acids. Germline CDR1 reads SGHRS; CDR2 reads YFSETQ. Trimming pared 0 bases from V and 7 bases from J, leaving 11 bases between. The CDR3 is CASSLGQRDQPQHF. The CDR3 DNA reads as TGCGCCAGCAGCTTGGGACAGCGGGACCAGCCCCAGCATTTT.